This TCR beta chain is drawn from a study of regulatory T cells in long-lasting Graves disease. This clonotype occurred many times. Documented time point: newly diagnosed GD, antithyroid drugs for less than 3 months. The TCR library used RNA extracted from PBMCs. CDR3 regions were amplified by Arm-PCR using iRepertoire HTBI primers to build TCR beta libraries. TCRdb processed the multiplex PCR reads anew with MiXCR; each CDR3 protein has one entry. The repertoire holds roughly 420,000 distinct CDR3 sequences, with about 16% as singletons. The source of this sequence is a female donor with Graves disease. This material consisted of peripheral blood mononuclear cells (PBMCs), taken at new diagnosis, from a patient treated with antithyroid drugs.

The CDR3 region is CSARDRNSGNQPQHF. CDR3 bases: TGCAGTGCTAGAGATCGTAACTCCGGAAATCAGCCCCAGCATTTT. V gene TRBV20-1 combines with J gene TRBJ1-5, with D hard to call. This CDR3 is built from 15 residues. The V gene lost 0 bases and the J gene lost 4 bases, with 13 bases spanning the gap. Germline V CDR1 and CDR2: DFQATT, SNEGSKA (reference sequence).